Below, 4 T cell receptor beta chains from the same sample are listed, as sequenced in a study of blood T cell repertoires in COVID-19. Sequencing used immunoSEQ multiplex PCR; TCRdb keeps in-frame clones, though not all of them. Of about 230,000 clones listed, around 88% are singletons. The sequencing sample was made of PBMCs or T cells enriched from blood (not recorded which). The receptors shown here come from a woman aged 40-49 years with acute COVID-19.

Points on this clone: A read error may produce the germline difference seen at one junction end. The V call is TRBV6-5, the J call TRBJ2-3, with TRBD2 as a possible D gene (6 bases). Per the germline V gene, CDR1 is MNHEY and CDR2 is SVGAGI. CDR3 length: 15 residues. Written as DNA, the CDR3 is TGTGCCAGCAGTGACTCCTTAGCGGTCACAGATACGCAGTATTTT. It encodes CASSDSLAVTDTQYF.

This chain joins TRBV12-3 or TRBV12-4 and TRBJ2-2; D is perhaps TRBD2 (6 bases). V lost 5 bases, J lost 8 bases, and 9 bases lay in between. CDR3 length: 12 residues. The chain's CDR3 is CASSKRGGELFF. The CDR3 region has the DNA TGTGCCAGCAGTAAACGGGGGGGGGAGCTGTTTTTT.

The gene calls are TRBV30 and TRBJ1-4; 7 positions match TRBD1. The CDR3 has 13 residues. The J segment lost 8 bases and the V segment lost 3 bases, leaving 6 bases of the junction unmatched. The germline CDR1 and CDR2 sequences are GTSNPN and SVGIG (reference sequence). CDR3 coding DNA: TGTGCCTGGAGACAGGGGAAATGGGAAAAACTGTTTTTT. Translating it yields CAWRQGKWEKLFF.

CDR3 bases: TGTGCCAGCAGCCTATCCTCGACAGGGGATCGGGGTGGCTACACCTTC. This translates into CASSLSSTGDRGGYTF. The chain links TRBV5-5 to TRBJ1-2; 8 bases agree with TRBD1. CDR1 SGHKS and CDR2 YYEKEE come from the germline V gene (reference sequence). The trim removed 4 bases at V and 7 bases at J, leaving 15 bases unmatched. The CDR3 is 16 residues long.